This T cell receptor beta chain is drawn from a study of cytomegalovirus exposure and HLA in healthy donors. PCR involved 60 Vbeta and 13 Jbeta primers. Generated by immunoSEQ multiplex PCR, the TCRdb table keeps only in-frame clones and is missing some. The sample totals about 44,000 clones. Specimen: PBMCs. This receptor was taken from a male donor in good health and CMV-seronegative.

CDR3 nucleotide sequence: TGTGCCAGCAGCTCCCGGACAGGAGGGGGTAGTAGGGATGGCTACACCTTC. It codes for CASSSRTGGGSRDGYTF. The chain uses TRBV7-8 and TRBJ1-2, with 7 bases aligning to TRBD1. Trimming took 4 bases from V and 6 from J; bases not matched to a gene: 17. This CDR3 region has 17 residues. Germline V CDR1 and CDR2: SGHVS, FQNEAQ.